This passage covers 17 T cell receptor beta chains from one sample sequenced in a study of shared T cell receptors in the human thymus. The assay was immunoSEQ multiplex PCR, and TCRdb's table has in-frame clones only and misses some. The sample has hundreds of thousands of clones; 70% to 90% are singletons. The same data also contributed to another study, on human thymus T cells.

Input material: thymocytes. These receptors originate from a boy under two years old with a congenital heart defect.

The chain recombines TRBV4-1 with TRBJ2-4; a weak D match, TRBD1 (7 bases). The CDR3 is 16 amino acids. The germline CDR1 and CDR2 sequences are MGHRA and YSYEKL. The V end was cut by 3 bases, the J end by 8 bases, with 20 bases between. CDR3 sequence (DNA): TGCGCCAGCAGCCACGGACAGGAGGGCTGGGGGGACATTCAGTACTTC. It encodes CASSHGQEGWGDIQYF.

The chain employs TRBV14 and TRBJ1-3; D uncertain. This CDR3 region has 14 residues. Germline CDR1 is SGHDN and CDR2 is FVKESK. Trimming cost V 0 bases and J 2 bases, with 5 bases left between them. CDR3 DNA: TGTGCCAGCAGCCAAGATCATCCTGGAAACACCATATATTTT. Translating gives CASSQDHPGNTIYF.

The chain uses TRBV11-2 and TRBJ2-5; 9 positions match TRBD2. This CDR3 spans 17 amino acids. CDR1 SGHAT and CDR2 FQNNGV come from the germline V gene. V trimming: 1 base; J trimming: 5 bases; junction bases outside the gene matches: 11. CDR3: CASSLGNSAGGRETQYF. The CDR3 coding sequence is TGTGCCAGCAGCTTAGGGAATTCGGCGGGAGGGAGGGAGACCCAGTACTTC.

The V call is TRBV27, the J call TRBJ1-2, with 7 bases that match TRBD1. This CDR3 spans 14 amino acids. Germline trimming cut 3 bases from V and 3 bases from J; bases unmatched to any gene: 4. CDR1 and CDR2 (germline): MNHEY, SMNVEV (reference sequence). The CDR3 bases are TGTGCCAGCAGTTTCAGGGGGGAGTACTATGGCTACACCTTC. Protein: CASSFRGEYYGYTF.

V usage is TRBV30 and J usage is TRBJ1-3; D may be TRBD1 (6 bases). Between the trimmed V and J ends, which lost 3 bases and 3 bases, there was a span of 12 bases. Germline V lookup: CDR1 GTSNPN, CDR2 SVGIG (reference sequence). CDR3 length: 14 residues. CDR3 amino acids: CAWRITGSGNTIYF. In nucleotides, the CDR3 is TGTGCCTGGAGGATAACAGGGAGTGGAAACACCATATATTTT.

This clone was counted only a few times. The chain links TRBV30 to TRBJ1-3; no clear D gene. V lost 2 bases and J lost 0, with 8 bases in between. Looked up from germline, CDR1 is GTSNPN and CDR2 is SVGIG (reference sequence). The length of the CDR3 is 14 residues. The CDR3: CAWSWSSSGNTIYF. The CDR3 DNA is TGTGCCTGGAGTTGGTCGAGCTCTGGAAACACCATATATTTT. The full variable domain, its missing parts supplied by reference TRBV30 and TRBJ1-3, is SQTIHQWPATLVQPVGSPLSLECTVEGTSNPNLYWYRQAAGRGLQLLFYSVGIGQISSEVPQNLSASRPQDRQFILSSKKLLLSDSGFYLCAWSWSSSGNTIYFGEGSWLTVV.

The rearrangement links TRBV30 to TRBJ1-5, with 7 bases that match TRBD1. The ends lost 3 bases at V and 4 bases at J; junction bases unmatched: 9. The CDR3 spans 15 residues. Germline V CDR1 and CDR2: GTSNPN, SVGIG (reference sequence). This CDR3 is CAWRPHTGANQPQHF. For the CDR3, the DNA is TGTGCCTGGAGGCCCCACACAGGGGCTAATCAGCCCCAGCATTTT.

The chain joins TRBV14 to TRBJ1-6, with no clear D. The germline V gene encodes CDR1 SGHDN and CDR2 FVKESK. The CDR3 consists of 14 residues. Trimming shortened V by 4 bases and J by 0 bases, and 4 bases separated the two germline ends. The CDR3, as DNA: TGTGCCAGCAGCCGGAGCTCCTATAATTCACCCCTCCACTTT. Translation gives CASSRSSYNSPLHF.

The CDR3 reads CASSREPGQGIYEQYF. CDR3 sequence (DNA): TGTGCCAGCAGCCGGGAACCGGGACAGGGAATATACGAGCAGTACTTC. The chain combines TRBV11-2 with TRBJ2-7, with 9 bases fitting TRBD1. J was trimmed by 4 bases and V by 5 bases; bases with no gene match: 12. This CDR3 is 16 amino acids long. CDR1 SGHAT and CDR2 FQNNGV come from the germline V gene.

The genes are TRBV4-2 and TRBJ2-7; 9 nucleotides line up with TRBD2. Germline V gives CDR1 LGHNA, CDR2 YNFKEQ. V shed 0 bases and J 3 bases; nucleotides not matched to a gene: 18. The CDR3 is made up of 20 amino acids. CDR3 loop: CASSQDWSGLAGQVFYEQYF. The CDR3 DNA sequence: TGTGCCAGCAGCCAAGATTGGAGCGGGCTAGCGGGGCAGGTTTTCTACGAGCAGTACTTC.

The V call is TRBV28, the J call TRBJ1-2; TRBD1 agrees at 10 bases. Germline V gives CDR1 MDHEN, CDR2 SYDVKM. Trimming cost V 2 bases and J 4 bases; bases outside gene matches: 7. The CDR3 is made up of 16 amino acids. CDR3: CASSLRGTGDGYGYTF. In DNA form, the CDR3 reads TGTGCCAGCAGTTTAAGGGGGACAGGGGATGGCTATGGCTACACCTTC.

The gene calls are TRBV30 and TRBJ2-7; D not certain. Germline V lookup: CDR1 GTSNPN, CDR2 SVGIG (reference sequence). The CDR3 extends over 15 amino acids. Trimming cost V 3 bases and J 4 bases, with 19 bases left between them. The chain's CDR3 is CAWSAGWMFRYEQYF. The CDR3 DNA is TGTGCCTGGAGCGCCGGGTGGATGTTTAGGTACGAGCAGTACTTC. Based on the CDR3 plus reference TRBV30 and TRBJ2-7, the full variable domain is SQTIHQWPATLVQPVGSPLSLECTVEGTSNPNLYWYRQAAGRGLQLLFYSVGIGQISSEVPQNLSASRPQDRQFILSSKKLLLSDSGFYLCAWSAGWMFRYEQYFGPGTRLTVT.

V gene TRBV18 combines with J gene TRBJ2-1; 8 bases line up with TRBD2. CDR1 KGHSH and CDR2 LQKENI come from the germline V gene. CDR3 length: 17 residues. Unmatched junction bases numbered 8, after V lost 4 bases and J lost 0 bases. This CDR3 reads CASSHPGLGVSYNEQFF. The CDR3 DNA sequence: TGTGCCAGCTCACACCCGGGACTAGGCGTCTCCTACAATGAGCAGTTCTTC.

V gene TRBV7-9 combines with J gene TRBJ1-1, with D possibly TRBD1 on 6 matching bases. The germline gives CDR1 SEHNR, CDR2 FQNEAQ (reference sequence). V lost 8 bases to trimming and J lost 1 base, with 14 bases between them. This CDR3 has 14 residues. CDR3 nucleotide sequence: TGTGCCAGCTCTAGGGGGGGGAAGAACACTGAAGCTTTCTTT. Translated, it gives CASSRGGKNTEAFF.

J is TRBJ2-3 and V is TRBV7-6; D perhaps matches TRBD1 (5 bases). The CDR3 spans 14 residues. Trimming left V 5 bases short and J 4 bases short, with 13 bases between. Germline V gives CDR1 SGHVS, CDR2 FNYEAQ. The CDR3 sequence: CASSLQQEPDTQYF. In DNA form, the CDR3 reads TGTGCCAGCAGCCTCCAACAGGAGCCAGATACGCAGTATTTT.

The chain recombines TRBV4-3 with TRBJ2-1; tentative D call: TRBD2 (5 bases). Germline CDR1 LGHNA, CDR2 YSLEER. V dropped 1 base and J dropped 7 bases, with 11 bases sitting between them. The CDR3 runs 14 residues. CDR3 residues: CASSQGPSNNEQFF. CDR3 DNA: TGCGCCAGCAGCCAAGGCCCTAGCAATAATGAGCAGTTCTTC.

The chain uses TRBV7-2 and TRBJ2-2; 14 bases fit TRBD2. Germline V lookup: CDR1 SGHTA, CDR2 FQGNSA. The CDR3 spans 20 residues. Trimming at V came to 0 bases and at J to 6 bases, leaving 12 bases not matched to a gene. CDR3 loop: CASSLALTSGRAVSAGELFF. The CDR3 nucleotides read TGTGCCAGCAGCTTAGCGTTGACTAGCGGGAGGGCCGTTAGTGCCGGGGAGCTGTTTTTT. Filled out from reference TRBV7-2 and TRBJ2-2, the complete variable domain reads GAGVSQSPSNKVTEKGKDVELRCDPISGHTALYWYRQSLGQGLEFLIYFQGNSAPDKSGLPSDRFSAERTGGSVSTLTIQRTQQEDSAVYLCASSLALTSGRAVSAGELFFGEGSRLTVL.